The 27 T cell receptor beta chains presented below share a single source sample, sequenced in a study of blood T cell repertoires in COVID-19 (dated by TCRdb to the early 2020s). The library relied on the immunoSEQ multiplex PCR assay. This is the immuneACCESS table as TCRdb keeps it, with only in-frame sequences that have V and J called. A part of the clones is gone; compared with another copy, unresolved V genes explain less than half, and the rest is unexplained. This sample comprises about 200,000 clones, over 80% of them detected only once. 27% of the sample is in the top ten clones. Sequencing input: peripheral blood. Receptors were obtained from a man in his forties with acute or convalescent COVID-19.

V and J are TRBV7-9 and TRBJ2-7; a weak D match, TRBD1 (5 bases). Trimming removed 4 bases from V and 7 bases from J, with 14 bases in between. This CDR3 is 13 amino acids long. CDR1 is SEHNR, CDR2 FQNEAQ, per germline (reference sequence). The CDR3 loop reads CASSSSGRGEQYF. The CDR3, as DNA: TGTGCCAGCAGCTCCTCAGGGCGTGGGGAGCAGTACTTC.

V usage is TRBV23-1 and J usage is TRBJ1-4; D is undetermined. TRBV23-1 is annotated as an ORF whose role is uncertain. CDR3 length equals 13 residues. Trimming removed 8 bases from V and 3 bases from J, with 10 bases in between. The CDR3 DNA reads TGCGCCAGCGGGCCGCGAGCTAATGAAAAACTGTTTTTT. It is translated as CASGPRANEKLFF.

The rearrangement links TRBV7-9 to TRBJ2-5; perhaps TRBD2 as D (5 bases). The CDR3 extends over 14 amino acids. V lost 1 base to trimming and J lost 1 base, with 7 bases between them. From germline, CDR1 is SEHNR and CDR2 FQNEAQ (reference sequence). In nucleotides, the CDR3 is TGTGCCAGCAGCTTAGGAGGGTCCCAAGAGACCCAGTACTTC. It yields the protein CASSLGGSQETQYF.

With respect to this clone: The same CDR3 arises from other DNA sequences in this sample as well. The chain couples TRBV3-1 (or the pseudogene TRBV3-2) to TRBJ2-2; no definite D call. The CDR3 runs to 11 residues. Germline loops: CDR1 LGHDT, CDR2 YNNKEL (reference sequence). Trimming pared 8 bases from V and 1 base from J, leaving 2 bases between. The CDR3 loop is CASQNTGELFF. The CDR3 DNA reads TGTGCCAGCCAGAACACCGGGGAGCTGTTTTTT.

This clone was detected once. The rearrangement links TRBV20-1 to TRBJ1-2, with a weak D call TRBD1 (6 bases). Germline values: CDR1 DFQATT, CDR2 SNEGSKA (reference sequence). This CDR3 spans 10 amino acids. The CDR3 here is CRGEGDGYTF. DNA for the CDR3: TGCAGGGGGGAGGGGGATGGCTACACCTTC.

The gene calls are TRBV7-2 and TRBJ1-2; 10 bases are a match to TRBD1. CDR1 and CDR2 (germline): SGHTA, FQGNSA. With 0 bases clipped from V and 7 bases from J, the junction kept 2 bases outside the gene matches. There are 14 residues in the CDR3. The CDR3 DNA sequence: TGTGCCAGCAGCTTAGCGAGGACAGGGGGTGGCTACACCTTC. Its protein product is CASSLARTGGGYTF.

The V gene is TRBV19, the J gene TRBJ2-5; maybe TRBD2 (7 bases). The CDR3 has 15 amino acids. V dropped 6 bases and J dropped 4 bases, with 18 bases sitting between them. Germline assignment: CDR1 LNHDA and CDR2 SQIVND (reference sequence). As DNA, the CDR3 is TGTGCCAGTAGACCAGGCCCGGCGGGGGCAGAGACCCAGTACTTC. This sequence encodes CASRPGPAGAETQYF.

The chain couples TRBV18 to TRBJ2-5; TRBD1 matches 7 bases. V shed 3 bases, J shed 5 bases, and the junction held 9 bases outside the gene matches. This CDR3 is 15 amino acids long. Germline-derived CDR1 and CDR2 are KGHSH and LQKENI. The CDR3 region is CASSPGQPVVETQYF. In DNA form, the CDR3 reads TGTGCCAGCTCACCGGGACAGCCTGTTGTCGAGACCCAGTACTTC.

The genes are TRBV14 and TRBJ1-2; a weak D match, TRBD1 (6 bases). The CDR3 is 13 amino acids. Germline values: CDR1 SGHDN, CDR2 FVKESK. V lost 4 bases to trimming and J lost 4 bases, with 10 bases between them. In DNA form, the CDR3 reads TGTGCCAGCAGCCGGACAGAGGTCTATGGCTACACCTTC. It is translated as CASSRTEVYGYTF.

The chain links TRBV13 to TRBJ2-3; D not resolved. This CDR3 is built from 14 residues. V was pared by 2 bases and J by 6 bases, with 12 bases between. Germline assignment: CDR1 PRHDT and CDR2 FYEKMQ (reference sequence). Written as DNA, the CDR3 is TGTGCCAGCAGCTTACTTCGGGTGACCGATACGCAGTATTTT. It yields the protein CASSLLRVTDTQYF.

The genes are TRBV5-1 and TRBJ2-3; D is possibly TRBD1 (5 bases). V lost 5 bases, J lost 6 bases, and 19 bases lay in between. From germline, CDR1 is SGHRS and CDR2 YFSETQ. The CDR3 sequence is 15 residues long. The CDR3 DNA sequence: TGCGCCAGCAGTTTACCAGGGTTTCTTTCGGATACGCAGTATTTT. Protein sequence: CASSLPGFLSDTQYF.

The rearrangement joins TRBV7-9 to TRBJ2-7, with 14 positions matching TRBD2. Germline V gene sequence: CDR1 SEHNR, CDR2 FQNEAQ (reference sequence). The CDR3 has 17 residues. V lost 3 bases, J lost 2 bases, and 6 bases stayed unmatched. CDR3 loop: CASSLGLAGVLAYEQYF. As DNA, the CDR3 is TGTGCCAGCAGCTTGGGACTAGCGGGAGTCTTAGCCTACGAGCAGTACTTC.

The V call is TRBV6-1, the J call TRBJ2-1; D is ambiguous. Trimming took off 3 bases at V and 9 bases at J, with 9 bases between the two ends. The CDR3 extends over 12 amino acids. CDR1 is MNHNS and CDR2 is SASEGT in the germline V gene. The CDR3 here is CASSEFESEQFF. The CDR3 DNA reads as TGTGCCAGCAGTGAGTTTGAGTCTGAGCAGTTCTTC.

The DNA of the CDR3 is TGCAGCGTTGAAGCAGGGGTCAATCAGCCCCAGCATTTT. Encoded protein: CSVEAGVNQPQHF. The V call is TRBV29-1, the J call TRBJ1-5; possible D gene TRBD1, 6 bases. Germline V gives CDR1 SQVTM, CDR2 ANQGSEA. The CDR3 consists of 13 residues. V was trimmed by 1 base and J by 3 bases, leaving 7 bases between them.

The chain couples TRBV7-2 to TRBJ2-1, with 9 bases that match TRBD1. This CDR3 contains 14 residues. Germline CDR1 is SGHTA and CDR2 is FQGNSA. After removal of 5 bases from V and 4 bases from J, the junction contained 3 bases not matched to a gene. The CDR3 DNA is TGTGCCAGCAGCCCAGGGACAGGGTACAATGAGCAGTTCTTC. Translated, it gives CASSPGTGYNEQFF.

CDR3 DNA sequence: TGTGCCAGCAGCCAAGGGCGGGGTGACGGCTATGGCTACACCTTC. Its translation: CASSQGRGDGYGYTF. The V call is TRBV6-5, the J call TRBJ1-2; D gene unclear. Trimming removed 6 bases at V and 4 bases at J, with 18 bases between. Looked up from germline, CDR1 is MNHEY and CDR2 is SVGAGI. The CDR3 sequence is 15 residues long.

The V gene is TRBV10-3, the J gene TRBJ1-2; maybe TRBD1 (5 bases). Germline V CDR1 and CDR2: ENHRY, SYGVKD. Trimming took 6 bases from V and 3 from J, leaving 8 bases between them. This CDR3 spans 12 amino acids. The CDR3 DNA sequence: TGTGCCATCAGGGGGCCAGACTATGGCTACACCTTC. Protein: CAIRGPDYGYTF.

J is TRBJ2-6 and V is TRBV18; D not certain. Germline V gene lookup returns CDR1 KGHSH and CDR2 LQKENI. The V end was cut by 3 bases, the J end by 0 bases, with 12 bases between. CDR3 length: 17 amino acids. Here the CDR3 reads CASSPGQANSGANVLTF. The CDR3 DNA reads TGTGCCAGCTCACCTGGGCAGGCGAACTCTGGGGCCAACGTCCTGACTTTC.

The sample holds a few counts of this clone. The same CDR3 arises from other DNA sequences in this sample as well. The gene calls are TRBV5-1 and TRBJ2-3; D may be TRBD2 (6 bases). The germline CDR1 and CDR2 sequences are SGHRS and YFSETQ. Trimming removed 2 bases from V and 0 bases from J, with 7 bases in between. The CDR3 consists of 14 residues. The CDR3 region is CASSFSGSTDTQYF. CDR3 nucleotides: TGCGCCAGCAGCTTTAGCGGTAGCACAGATACGCAGTATTTT.

Here the CDR3 reads CASSVPGTSGRGLFDTQYF. As DNA, the CDR3 is TGTGCCAGCAGCGTCCCCGGGACTAGCGGGAGGGGGCTCTTCGATACGCAGTATTTT. This chain uses TRBV9 with TRBJ2-3, with 16 bases that match TRBD2. The CDR3 loop spans 19 amino acids. The J segment lost 6 bases and the V segment lost 2 bases, leaving 12 bases of the junction unmatched. Looked up from germline, CDR1 is SGDLS and CDR2 is YYNGEE. Using reference TRBV9 and TRBJ2-3 for the parts outside the CDR3, the full variable domain is DSGVTQTPKHLITATGQRVTLRCSPRSGDLSVYWYQQSLDQGLQFLIQYYNGEERAKGNILERFSAQQFPDLHSELNLSSLELGDSALYFCASSVPGTSGRGLFDTQYFGPGTRLTVL.

The CDR3 region has the DNA TGTGCCACCAGTGGCCCCGAGGGTGAAAAACTGTTTTTT. It yields the protein CATSGPEGEKLFF. This chain uses TRBV24-1 with TRBJ1-4; D gene unclear. The CDR3 spans 13 residues. In germline, CDR1 is KGHDR, CDR2 SFDVKD. V was cut by 5 bases and J by 7 bases, with 10 bases left in between.

The gene calls are TRBV10-2 and TRBJ2-1; TRBD1 aligns across 9 bases. Per germline, CDR1 WSHSY and CDR2 SAAADI. This CDR3 region has 13 residues. Trimming removed 7 bases from V and 9 bases from J; junction bases left unmatched: 7. This CDR3 reads CASTIQGAGEQFF. As DNA, the CDR3 is TGCGCCAGCACTATACAGGGGGCAGGTGAGCAGTTCTTC.

The chain couples TRBV10-3 to TRBJ1-2; no clear D gene. The CDR3 loop spans 15 amino acids. Germline V gives CDR1 ENHRY, CDR2 SYGVKD. V was pared by 3 bases and J by 0 bases, with 11 bases between. The CDR3, as DNA: TGTGCCATCAGTGAACTTGGGCAGGCTAACTATGGCTACACCTTC. Its protein product is CAISELGQANYGYTF.

The chain links TRBV7-2 to TRBJ1-1; 8 nucleotides line up with TRBD1. Germline loops: CDR1 SGHTA, CDR2 FQGNSA. V lost 4 bases, J lost 3 bases, and 1 base stayed unmatched. CDR3 length equals 13 residues. The CDR3 region is CASSWTGYTEAFF. DNA of the CDR3: TGTGCCAGCAGCTGGACAGGGTACACTGAAGCTTTCTTT.

The sample holds one count of this clone. J is TRBJ2-7 and V is TRBV7-6, with a weak D call TRBD1 (6 bases). The V end lost 2 bases, the J end lost 6 bases, and 14 bases lay between the germline ends. CDR3 length: 14 residues. Germline loops: CDR1 SGHVS, CDR2 FNYEAQ. CDR3 sequence: CASSLRDKESEQYF. For the CDR3, the DNA is TGTGCCAGCAGCTTACGGGACAAGGAATCCGAGCAGTACTTC.

The rearrangement links TRBV7-3 to TRBJ2-1; D is ambiguous. Germline loops: CDR1 SGHTA, CDR2 FQGTGA. The CDR3 sequence is 15 residues long. V was trimmed by 1 base and J by 0 bases, leaving 7 bases between them. CDR3 residues: CASSLNGDSYNEQFF. The CDR3, as DNA: TGTGCCAGCAGCTTAAATGGAGACTCCTACAATGAGCAGTTCTTC.

This clone was counted a few times. The V call is TRBV2, the J call TRBJ1-2; 11 bases line up with TRBD1. The germline gives CDR1 SNHLY, CDR2 FYNNEI. V was pared by 6 bases and J by 3 bases, with 3 bases of the junction left unmatched. CDR3 length equals 14 residues. CDR3 region: CASRRTGGDYGYTF. In DNA, the CDR3 is TGTGCCAGCAGGCGGACAGGGGGCGACTATGGCTACACCTTC.